This entry features one T cell receptor beta chain sequence. Its matching antigen is unknown. Germline V lookup: CDR1 MNHEY, CDR2 SVGEGT. The germline V and J ends were trimmed by 5 bases and 4 bases, with 14 bases remaining between them. The CDR3 runs 14 residues. Template switching added a universal primer binding site, and final cDNA carried unique molecular identifiers. TCRdb re-called the 5' RACE reads through MiXCR, storing one row per CDR3 protein. There are about 890,000 distinct CDR3 sequences in the sample; more than 9% occur only once, and roughly 1.6% lies in the top ten. These data originate in a study of identical twins. Study outcomes and limitations: Possibly, invariant MAIT and iNKT cells partly confounded zero-insertion analyses.

Every one of the donors was a healthy Caucasian. This same sample was also taken into another study, of yellow fever vaccine responses in identical twins.

V gene TRBV6-2 or TRBV6-3 combines with J gene TRBJ2-5, with D perhaps matching TRBD1 (5 bases). The clonotype was recovered from a woman aged 18-29 years in good health. The sample consisted of PBMCs. The chain's CDR3 is CASSDPWGGETQYF. The DNA of the CDR3 is TGTGCCAGCAGTGACCCTTGGGGCGGAGAGACCCAGTACTTC.